One sample yielded the 8 T cell receptor beta chains listed below, sequenced in a study of T cells in Graves' hyperthyroidism and ophthalmopathy. The source material, RNA transcripts, was used to amplify TCR beta CDR3 regions. First-round RT-PCR targeting the TCR CDR3 was performed with the HTBI primer set. TCRdb reprocessed the multiplex PCR reads via MiXCR and lists one record per CDR3 protein. The sample yields roughly 740,000 distinct CDR3 sequences, about 16% seen once. Sequenced: blood. The source is a man between 18 and 35 years old with Graves' hyperthyroidism.

This clonotype was found a few times. This rearrangement joins TRBV28 to TRBJ2-7; weak D call: TRBD1 (7 bases). This CDR3 is built from 13 residues. Trimming removed 5 bases from V and 6 bases from J, with 14 bases in between. Germline V gene sequence: CDR1 MDHEN, CDR2 SYDVKM. In DNA, the CDR3 is TGTGCCAGCAGTCGGTACAGGGGAGGCGAGCAGTACTTC. As protein: CASSRYRGGEQYF.

In this sample, this clonotype turned up a few times. The chain joins TRBV10-3 to TRBJ1-2; 7 bases map to TRBD1. The J segment lost 6 bases and the V segment lost 4 bases, leaving 8 bases of the junction unmatched. The CDR3 runs 14 residues. CDR1 is ENHRY and CDR2 is SYGVKD in the germline V gene. The CDR3 coding sequence is TGTGCCATCAGTGTGCTAGGGGGCCCGGATGGCTACACCTTC. Its translation is CAISVLGGPDGYTF.

This clonotype turned up a few times. The chain employs TRBV7-3 and TRBJ1-1, with a tentative D call TRBD1 (5 bases). V was clipped by 2 bases and J by 5 bases, with 9 bases between them. Germline V lookup: CDR1 SGHTA, CDR2 FQGTGA. This CDR3 is 13 amino acids long. The CDR3 sequence: CASSLQGETEAFF. The CDR3 nucleotides are TGTGCCAGCAGCTTACAGGGTGAGACTGAAGCTTTCTTT.

This clonotype was counted between two and nine times. This rearrangement joins TRBV20-1 to TRBJ1-6, with a weak D call TRBD1 (5 bases). This CDR3 is built from 14 residues. V lost 1 base to trimming and J lost 10 bases, with 14 bases between them. Germline lookup yields CDR1 DFQATT and CDR2 SNEGSKA (reference sequence). CDR3 protein: CSARGGGRASPLHF. In DNA form, the CDR3 reads TGCAGTGCTAGAGGGGGGGGTCGGGCCTCACCCCTCCACTTT.

This chain joins TRBV28 and TRBJ2-1, with D unclear. The V gene lost 6 bases and the J gene lost 10 bases, with 13 bases spanning the gap. CDR3 size: 12 residues. CDR1 is MDHEN and CDR2 is SYDVKM in the germline V gene. CDR3 amino acids: CASRLRAWEQFF. The CDR3 bases are TGTGCCAGCAGGCTCCGCGCGTGGGAGCAGTTCTTC.

This CDR3 is CSARDPTQGGFDGYTF. CDR3 DNA sequence: TGCAGTGCTAGAGATCCCACGCAGGGAGGGTTCGATGGCTACACCTTC. V and J are TRBV20-1 and TRBJ1-2; possible D gene TRBD1, 5 bases. With 0 bases removed from V and 6 bases from J, the gap between germline ends came to 20 bases. The length of the CDR3 is 16 residues. The germline V gene has CDR1 DFQATT and CDR2 SNEGSKA (reference sequence).

This clonotype has a handful of counts. V usage is TRBV7-9 and J usage is TRBJ2-1; a weak D match, TRBD2 (6 bases). Germline CDR1 SEHNR, CDR2 FQNEAQ (reference sequence). The V and J ends lost 2 bases and 8 bases respectively, with 13 bases between them. This CDR3 is 14 amino acids long. The DNA of the CDR3 is TGTGCCAGCAGCTTAACCGGGAGAGGAGATGAGCAGTTCTTC. Protein sequence: CASSLTGRGDEQFF.

The rearrangement links TRBV24-1 to TRBJ1-1; 8 bases match TRBD1. Germline-derived CDR1 and CDR2 are KGHDR and SFDVKD. CDR3 length equals 13 residues. The J segment lost 5 bases and the V segment lost 5 bases, leaving 3 bases of the junction unmatched. The CDR3 reads CATSAHRGTEAFF. Written as DNA, the CDR3 is TGTGCCACCAGTGCCCACAGGGGGACTGAAGCTTTCTTT.